This entry is about one T cell receptor beta chain. This receptor's antigen is unknown. Qualities for individual bases were not recorded, and no much larger clone is one base off. This entry belongs to a study of T cell responses to AZD1222 COVID-19 vaccine (dated by TCRdb to the early 2020s). With respect to the entire study: AZD1222 recipients given second doses at about 4 weeks or at about 12 weeks were pooled, since spike-specific TCR depth and breadth were not found to differ between the two schedules. Trial participants were enrolled by age into 18-55, 56-69 and 70-plus year subgroups, with approximately 150, 30 and 60 TCR-sequenced participants respectively. TCR sequencing was performed for about 250 trial participants, of whom 200 to 220 were given two doses of AZD1222 and 26 were given two doses of MenACWY control vaccine.

The time point label, as the study defines it: baseline before first vaccination. Vaccinee samples were obtained from the UK trials COV001 and COV002, which included a single-blind randomized controlled phase 2/3 trial of AZD1222 (ChAdOx1 nCoV-19) in healthy adults. For TCRbeta chain sequencing, PBMC samples from trial participants were taken at day 0 and at day 28 after the second dose. The CDR3 regions of human TCRbeta chains were analyzed by immunosequencing. The published analysis was carried out like this. Repertoire TCRs were matched against a reference library of SARS-CoV-2-specific TCRs generated with the MIRA antigen-specificity platform. Breadth meant the fraction of unique TCRs that were SARS-CoV-2-associated, whereas depth meant the fraction of total T cells that were SARS-CoV-2-associated. Using the MIRA data, every spike-specific TCR was mapped to the spike region that the TCR reacted to and assigned to either a CD4 or a CD8 class. Log10-transformed breadth and depth values were compared by one-way ANOVA with Sidak's multiple comparisons tests. TCRdb took over this immuneACCESS table, retaining in-frame rearrangements with V and J assigned. Such tables are incomplete; in checked studies, under half of the missing clones stem from an unresolved V gene, and the remainder is unexplained. V and J calls and clone size are those listed in that table; D and trimming were worked out from the DNA. Counted in this sample were approximately 200,000 clones; about 94% of them appeared once. Roughly 9.8% of the sample is taken by the ten largest.

The paper as a whole reports these results and caveats: In the small 56-69-year group, the increase in depth fell short of significance, most likely because of low power. Conclusions about previously exposed vaccinees are limited because only a handful of AZD1222 recipients were SARS-CoV-2 seropositive at baseline. No day 14 peak-response samples were available, so repertoires were characterized only after the peak T cell response. Vaccine-associated CD4 TCRs spanned the whole spike protein, with dominant responses in regions 160-218 and 743-854. Reportedly, close to half of the unique spike-specific TCRs recognized epitopes lying outside the regions that are mutated in the B.1.351 and B.1.1.7 variants. Participants were mostly white British and included more females than males, and it was suggested by the authors that clonal diversity may have been underestimated. After two AZD1222 doses, both the breadth and the depth of spike-specific TCRs were significantly higher than at day 0 and than in MenACWY recipients.

V drops 2 bases and J drops 5 bases, leaving 15 bases in between. The CDR3, cysteine through phenylalanine, is 15 amino acids long. Only the CDR3 portion is preserved as DNA: 45 bases, with reading frame beginning at the first base. The germline V gene sets CDR1 to MDHEN and CDR2 to SYDVKM. The sequence came from an adult in good health. Sequencing used peripheral blood, obtained on day 0 of AZD1222 vaccination. This receptor chain uses TRBV28 and TRBJ1-1; the D gene is not confidently resolved. CDR3 region: CASSLHGSLGTEAFF. Here is the DNA: TGTGCCAGCAGTTTACACGGTAGCCTAGGGACTGAAGCTTTCTTT.